The 20 T cell receptor beta chains presented below share a single source sample, sequenced in a study of cytotoxic CD8 clonotypes in ibrutinib-treated CLL. Clones were read by immunoSEQ multiplex PCR, and TCRdb kept only the in-frame ones, dropping some. The sample shows about 130,000 clones, 79% of them seen only once. This specimen was PBMCs, taken after 12 months of ibrutinib treatment. The receptors stem from a human donor with chronic lymphocytic leukemia.

This chain joins TRBV5-4 and TRBJ1-3, with 9 bases fitting TRBD1. This CDR3 is built from 15 residues. The J segment lost 4 bases and the V segment lost 4 bases, leaving 6 bases of the junction unmatched. CDR1 and CDR2 from the germline V gene are SGHNT and YYREEE (reference sequence). CDR3 coding DNA: TGTGCCAGCAGCCAAGACAGGGGGGTCGGAAACACCATATATTTT. Translating gives CASSQDRGVGNTIYF.

The chain recombines TRBV28 with TRBJ2-7; 11 bases map to TRBD2. The CDR3 is 14 amino acids. Per germline, CDR1 MDHEN and CDR2 SYDVKM. With V trimmed by 5 bases and J by 7 bases, 7 bases remained unmatched. This CDR3 is CASSAGLAGREQYF. The CDR3 coding sequence is TGTGCCAGCAGTGCCGGACTAGCGGGTAGAGAGCAGTACTTC.

The chain uses TRBV7-2 and TRBJ2-1, with D hard to call. Deletions cut 2 bases from V and 7 bases from J, with 12 bases between. The V gene's germline CDR1 is SGHTA and CDR2 FQGNSA. CDR3 size: 14 residues. The CDR3 sequence is CASSLTAFWNEQFF. CDR3 DNA: TGTGCCAGCAGCTTAACGGCCTTTTGGAATGAGCAGTTCTTC.

V is TRBV14 and J is TRBJ1-2; no definite D call. V lost 3 bases to trimming and J lost 4 bases, with 15 bases between them. Per the germline V gene, CDR1 is SGHDN and CDR2 is FVKESK. The CDR3 has 15 residues. CDR3 sequence (DNA): TGTGCCAGCAGCCACACGACGATAGCGGGCTATGGCTACACCTTC. It yields the protein CASSHTTIAGYGYTF. Filled out from reference TRBV14 and TRBJ1-2, the complete variable domain reads EAGVTQFPSHSVIEKGQTVTLRCDPISGHDNLYWYRRVMGKEIKFLLHFVKESKQDESGMPNNRFLAERTGGTYSTLKVQPAELEDSGVYFCASSHTTIAGYGYTFGSGTRLTVV.

This clone was seen only a few times. The chain links TRBV7-9 to TRBJ1-5; D unclear. This CDR3 is 18 amino acids long. Between the trimmed V and J ends, which lost 3 bases and 0 bases, there was a span of 18 bases. The germline gives CDR1 SEHNR, CDR2 FQNEAQ (reference sequence). CDR3 sequence reads: CASSFLGGPGYSNQPQHF. CDR3 in DNA: TGTGCCAGCAGCTTTTTGGGAGGACCTGGCTATAGCAATCAGCCCCAGCATTTT.

The chain couples TRBV11-2 to TRBJ2-7; 7 bases are a match to TRBD1. The CDR3 consists of 15 residues. Germline CDR1 reads SGHAT; CDR2 reads FQNNGV. Trimming took 1 base from V and 2 from J; bases not matched to a gene: 5. The CDR3 DNA reads as TGTGCCAGCAGCTTAGGGGGACAGATAACCTACGAGCAGTACTTC. Its translation: CASSLGGQITYEQYF.

The chain links TRBV4-2 to TRBJ2-7; the D gene is possibly TRBD2 (6 bases). In germline, CDR1 is LGHNA, CDR2 YNFKEQ. V gave up 0 bases and J gave up 5 bases, with 20 bases separating them. This CDR3 contains 17 residues. CDR3 nucleotide sequence: TGTGCCAGCAGCCAAGAGGAGGGCTTTGGTTGGGTGGACGAGCAGTACTTC. Amino acids: CASSQEEGFGWVDEQYF.

V gene TRBV28 combines with J gene TRBJ2-7; D ambiguous. Germline V CDR1 and CDR2: MDHEN, SYDVKM. Trimming cost V 5 bases and J 2 bases, with 10 bases left between them. The CDR3 sequence is 13 residues long. The CDR3 nucleotides read TGTGCCAGCAGTATCGGCGGCACCTACGAGCAGTACTTC. Translated: CASSIGGTYEQYF.

This clone was detected a few times. The chain uses TRBV9 and TRBJ2-2, with a tentative D call TRBD2 (5 bases). Per germline, CDR1 SGDLS and CDR2 YYNGEE. The CDR3 spans 16 residues. V dropped 4 bases and J dropped 4 bases, with 17 bases sitting between them. The CDR3 sequence: CASSPRREAATGELFF. CDR3 coding DNA: TGTGCCAGCAGCCCTCGTAGGGAAGCGGCCACCGGGGAGCTGTTTTTT.

The rearrangement uses TRBV28 and TRBJ2-3, with 9 positions matching TRBD2. V shed 3 bases, J shed 3 bases, and the junction held 7 bases outside the gene matches. The CDR3 is 16 residues long. Germline V gene data show CDR1 as MDHEN and CDR2 as SYDVKM. CDR3 sequence (DNA): TGTGCCAGCAGTTTTGGTGGGCTAGCGGGAACAGATACGCAGTATTTT. It is translated as CASSFGGLAGTDTQYF.

The chain is built from TRBV10-3 and TRBJ2-7; a possible D gene is TRBD2 (7 bases). V lost 8 bases and J 0 bases, leaving 14 bases between the germline ends. There are 14 residues in the CDR3. Germline CDR1 reads ENHRY; CDR2 reads SYGVKD. This CDR3 reads CAIARGPGSYEQYF. The CDR3 coding sequence is TGTGCCATCGCGCGGGGGCCAGGCTCCTACGAGCAGTACTTC.

The J gene is TRBJ2-7, the V gene TRBV6-1; D is unclear. The CDR3 spans 13 residues. The V end lost 1 base, the J end lost 4 bases, and 8 bases lay between the germline ends. In germline, CDR1 is MNHNS, CDR2 SASEGT. CDR3 nucleotides: TGTGCCAGCAGTGAAGTTGACATTTACGAGCAGTACTTC. Residues: CASSEVDIYEQYF.

V usage is TRBV5-1 and J usage is TRBJ2-7, with 9 bases aligning to TRBD1. The CDR3 totals 15 residues. V lost 4 bases, J lost 4 bases, and 9 bases stayed unmatched. The germline gives CDR1 SGHRS, CDR2 YFSETQ. For the CDR3, the DNA is TGCGCCAGCAGCCTAGGACAGGGGTCGGTATACGAGCAGTACTTC. It is translated as CASSLGQGSVYEQYF.

V gene TRBV7-8 combines with J gene TRBJ1-2; D is perhaps TRBD1 (5 bases). V gave up 5 bases and J gave up 0 bases, with 19 bases separating them. This CDR3 is 17 amino acids long. The germline CDR1 and CDR2 sequences are SGHVS and FQNEAQ. CDR3 loop: CASSTPREGIANYGYTF. For the CDR3, the DNA is TGTGCCAGCAGCACCCCGAGGGAGGGGATTGCTAACTATGGCTACACCTTC.

J is TRBJ2-5 and V is TRBV29-1; tentative D call: TRBD1 (6 bases). CDR3 size: 12 residues. The V gene lost 4 bases and the J gene lost 5 bases, with 11 bases spanning the gap. Germline CDR1 reads SQVTM; CDR2 reads ANQGSEA. In nucleotides, the CDR3 is TGCAGCGTTGTTACAGGGTTGGAGACCCAGTACTTC. It translates to CSVVTGLETQYF. Full variable domain (outside the CDR3, taken from reference TRBV29-1 and TRBJ2-5): SAVISQKPSRDICQRGTSLTIQCQVDSQVTMMFWYRQQPGQSLTLIATANQGSEATYESGFVIDKFPISRPNLTFSTLTVSNMSPEDSSIYLCSVVTGLETQYFGPGTRLLVL.

V gene TRBV11-2 combines with J gene TRBJ2-2; D might be TRBD2 (6 bases). CDR1 is SGHAT, CDR2 FQNNGV, per germline. The CDR3 is 19 residues long. Trimming removed 3 bases at V and 1 base at J, with 21 bases between. CDR3 residues: CASSFSRFSGQKNTGELFF. As DNA, the CDR3 is TGTGCCAGCAGCTTCAGTCGCTTTAGCGGCCAGAAGAACACCGGGGAGCTGTTTTTT.

The V and J genes are TRBV6-5 and TRBJ2-2; D not resolved. Germline V CDR1 and CDR2: MNHEY, SVGAGI. Trimming took 5 bases from V and 0 from J, leaving 10 bases between them. The CDR3 has 15 amino acids. CDR3 nucleotide sequence: TGTGCCAGCAGTACCCAAGACACGAACACCGGGGAGCTGTTTTTT. Protein sequence: CASSTQDTNTGELFF.

This clone was observed a handful of times. V usage is TRBV5-1 and J usage is TRBJ1-5, with a weak D call TRBD1 (5 bases). Deletions cut 1 base from V and 5 bases from J, with 13 bases between. The CDR3 is made up of 15 amino acids. Germline assignment: CDR1 SGHRS and CDR2 YFSETQ. CDR3 DNA sequence: TGCGCCAGCAGCTTGTCTGGGATAGGGGATCAGCCCCAGCATTTT. Its translation: CASSLSGIGDQPQHF.

V is TRBV6-5 and J is TRBJ2-7; unclear D gene. Trimming cost V 7 bases and J 6 bases, with 16 bases left between them. From germline, CDR1 is MNHEY and CDR2 SVGAGI. There are 13 residues in the CDR3. The chain's CDR3 is CASKILGNTEQYF. The CDR3 nucleotides read TGTGCCAGCAAAATATTAGGTAACACCGAGCAGTACTTC.

In nucleotides, the CDR3 is TGTGCCAGCACCCAGGGTGGGGGGCGCACTGAAGCTTTCTTT. Protein: CASTQGGGRTEAFF. The chain employs TRBV11-2 and TRBJ1-1; possibly TRBD1 for D (6 bases). The V end was cut by 7 bases, the J end by 4 bases, with 16 bases between. The germline V gene has CDR1 SGHAT and CDR2 FQNNGV. The CDR3 runs to 14 residues.